This T cell receptor (beta chain) originates from a study of graft-versus-host responses after intestinal transplantation. Study background: Recipients had transplants, and these were multivisceral, liver-intestinal, or isolated intestinal.

The CDR3 totals 16 residues. V was pared by 1 base and J by 5 bases, with 15 bases between. Germline-derived CDR1 and CDR2 are SGHNT and YYREEE (reference sequence). Of note for this clone: Its antigen is unknown.

Study findings and constraints: Some GvH clones appeared in ileal mucosa or blood before recipient bone marrow.

TCRdb's table, derived via immunoSEQ multiplex PCR, lists solely in-frame clones and lacks some. The data show 90,000 to 120,000 clones, roughly 90% seen once. The rearrangement uses TRBV5-4 and TRBJ2-2; TRBD1 is a possible D gene (6 bases). This TCR derives from a human donor who was the organ donor for an intestinal transplant. The sample in question was unstimulated CD4+ T cells sorted from spleen or lymph node cells, obtained before transplant. For the CDR3, the DNA is TGTGCCAGCAGCTTGATTGGGGCAGGGGAGACCGGGGAGCTGTTTTTT. Translating gives CASSLIGAGETGELFF. The entire variable domain, with the rest obtained from reference TRBV5-4 and TRBJ2-2, is as follows: ETGVTQSPTHLIKTRGQQVTLRCSSQSGHNTVSWYQQALGQGPQFIFQYYREEENGRGNFPPRFSGLQFPNYSSELNVNALELDDSALYLCASSLIGAGETGELFFGEGSRLTVL.